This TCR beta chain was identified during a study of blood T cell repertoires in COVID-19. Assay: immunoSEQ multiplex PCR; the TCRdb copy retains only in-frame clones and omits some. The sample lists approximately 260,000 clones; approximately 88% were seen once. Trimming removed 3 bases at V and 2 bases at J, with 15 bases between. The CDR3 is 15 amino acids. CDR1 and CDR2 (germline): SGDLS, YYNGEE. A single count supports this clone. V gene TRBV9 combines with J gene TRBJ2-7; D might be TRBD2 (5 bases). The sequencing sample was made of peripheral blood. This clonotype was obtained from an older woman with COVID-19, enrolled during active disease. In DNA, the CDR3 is TGTGCCAGCAGCGGTCGCGAGGGAGTAGCCTACGAGCAGTACTTC. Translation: CASSGREGVAYEQYF.